These 19 T cell receptor beta chains share one sample of origin, sequenced in a study of cytomegalovirus exposure and HLA in healthy donors. The PCR used 60 Vbeta and 13 Jbeta primers. Repertoires were generated with immunoSEQ multiplex PCR, while TCRdb's copy carries only in-frame clones and drops some. This table has about 190,000 clones, around 75% appearing once. The sample taken for sequencing was PBMCs. The receptor set was obtained from a young woman in good health and CMV-seropositive.

The chain joins TRBV2 to TRBJ1-2, with 7 bases lining up with TRBD1. The CDR3 loop spans 11 amino acids. With 7 bases clipped from V and 8 bases from J, the junction kept 4 bases outside the gene matches. The germline V gene encodes CDR1 SNHLY and CDR2 FYNNEI. The DNA of the CDR3 is TGTGCCAGCATAACAGGGGAAGGCTACACCTTC. It codes for CASITGEGYTF. Complete variable domain (other parts from reference TRBV2 and TRBJ1-2): EPEVTQTPSHQVTQMGQEVILRCVPISNHLYFYWYRQILGQKVEFLVSFYNNEISEKSEIFDDQFSVERPDGSNFTLKIRSTKLEDSAMYFCASITGEGYTFGSGTRLTVV.

The chain uses TRBV9 and TRBJ1-1, with D unresolved. The CDR3 totals 14 residues. Germline V gives CDR1 SGDLS, CDR2 YYNGEE. V was cut by 3 bases and J by 1 base, with 10 bases left in between. CDR3 DNA sequence: TGTGCCAGCAGCGGCGGTGGTCCGAACACTGAAGCTTTCTTT. Its translation is CASSGGGPNTEAFF.

The J gene is TRBJ2-3, the V gene TRBV30; a weak D match, TRBD1 (6 bases). The CDR3 is made up of 17 amino acids. Germline assignment: CDR1 GTSNPN and CDR2 SVGIG (reference sequence). Trimming removed 3 bases at V and 1 base at J, with 20 bases between. The DNA of the CDR3 is TGTGCCTGGAGAGGACAGTGGGAACCCTCCGGCACAGATACGCAGTATTTT. This encodes CAWRGQWEPSGTDTQYF.

This chain uses TRBV7-2 with TRBJ2-1, with 7 bases that match TRBD2. V was clipped by 0 bases and J by 15 bases; unmatched bases: 8. Germline V gives CDR1 SGHTA, CDR2 FQGNSA. The CDR3 totals 13 residues. The CDR3 spells CASSLAKSGKRFF. The CDR3 DNA reads as TGTGCCAGCAGCTTAGCGAAGAGCGGGAAACGGTTCTTC.

This rearrangement joins TRBV11-1 to TRBJ1-6; no clear D. The CDR3 extends over 13 amino acids. Germline values: CDR1 SGHAT, CDR2 FQDESV (reference sequence). Trimming pared 1 base from V and 9 bases from J, leaving 7 bases between. The CDR3 DNA reads as TGTGCCAGCAGCTTAGGAGGGAGTTCACCCCTCCACTTT. Translation gives CASSLGGSSPLHF.

CDR3 region: CASSLKGAEAFF. CDR3 coding DNA: TGCGCCAGCAGCTTAAAGGGGGCTGAAGCTTTCTTT. This sequence joins TRBV5-1 and TRBJ1-1; TRBD1 might be the D (6 bases). CDR1 is SGHRS and CDR2 is YFSETQ in the germline V gene. The CDR3 is made up of 12 amino acids. V was trimmed by 2 bases and J by 6 bases, leaving 8 bases between them.

This clone was found once. V is TRBV10-1 and J is TRBJ1-2; 9 bases match TRBD1. Germline V CDR1 and CDR2: WNHNN, SYGVQD (reference sequence). With V trimmed by 8 bases and J by 5 bases, 6 bases remained unmatched. This CDR3 region has 13 residues. CDR3 coding DNA: TGCGCCAGCCTACAGGGGGCGCTTTATGGCTACACCTTC. Its protein is CASLQGALYGYTF.

The chain is built from TRBV10-2 and TRBJ2-1; D unresolved. In germline, CDR1 is WSHSY, CDR2 SAAADI. CDR3 length: 12 residues. V was cut by 7 bases and J by 4 bases, with 8 bases left in between. The CDR3 reads CASTDQYNEQFF. The CDR3 nucleotides are TGCGCCAGCACAGATCAGTACAATGAGCAGTTCTTC.

This clone was recorded once. Its ends do not fully match the called genes, so a read error is possible. The chain is built from TRBV7-9 and TRBJ1-4; the match to TRBD1 covers 8 bases. Germline-derived CDR1 and CDR2 are SEHNR and FQNEAQ (reference sequence). The CDR3 spans 15 residues. The CDR3 protein is CSSSRLDRVNEKLFF. The DNA for the CDR3 is TGTTCCAGCAGCCGACTGGACAGGGTAAATGAAAAACTGTTTTTT.

V gene TRBV7-6 combines with J gene TRBJ2-2; no firm D call. CDR3 size: 12 residues. The V gene's germline CDR1 is SGHVS and CDR2 FNYEAQ. Trimming left V 5 bases short and J 6 bases short, with 7 bases between. CDR3 coding DNA: TGTGCCAGCAGCCCAGATTCCGGGGAGCTGTTTTTT. It codes for CASSPDSGELFF. Supplemented by reference TRBV7-6 and TRBJ2-2, the full variable domain reads GAGVSQSPRYKVTKRGQDVALRCDPISGHVSLYWYRQALGQGPEFLTYFNYEAQQDKSGLPNDRFSAERPEGSISTLTIQRTEQRDSAMYRCASSPDSGELFFGEGSRLTVL.

Only one count was recorded for this clone. V and J are TRBV28 and TRBJ1-4; tentative D call: TRBD1 (6 bases). This CDR3 comprises 15 residues. CDR1 is MDHEN and CDR2 is SYDVKM in the germline V gene. Trimming took off 2 bases at V and 7 bases at J, with 14 bases between the two ends. The CDR3 region has the DNA TGTGCCAGCAGTTTACTCGGGGGGCTAAGTGAAAAACTGTTTTTT. Amino acid sequence: CASSLLGGLSEKLFF.

In this sample, this clone turned up once. This chain uses TRBV27 with TRBJ2-1; 10 bases match TRBD2. V dropped 0 bases and J dropped 9; count of bases not matched to a gene: 14. The germline V gene encodes CDR1 MNHEY and CDR2 SMNVEV (reference sequence). This CDR3 comprises 18 residues. The CDR3 reads CASSLSGSGRKQSSEQFF. The CDR3 nucleotides read TGTGCCAGCAGTTTATCGGGTAGCGGGAGGAAACAATCAAGTGAGCAGTTCTTC.

The gene calls are TRBV5-1 and TRBJ1-4, with TRBD1 matching 7 bases. CDR1 and CDR2 (germline): SGHRS, YFSETQ. The V and J ends lost 5 bases and 6 bases, in that order; junction bases with no gene match: 16. This CDR3 has 17 residues. As DNA, the CDR3 is TGCGCCAGCAGTCGGAGGACAGGAGGTGTTGACGATGAAAAACTGTTTTTT. It encodes CASSRRTGGVDDEKLFF.

The table lists this clone with a few counts. The CDR3 DNA is TGCAGCGTTATCGGACTCAACGAGCAGTACTTC. It translates to CSVIGLNEQYF. The chain links TRBV29-1 to TRBJ2-7; possibly TRBD2 for D (5 bases). The CDR3 extends over 11 amino acids. Germline-derived CDR1 and CDR2 are SQVTM and ANQGSEA. V was clipped by 5 bases and J by 5 bases, with 10 bases between them.

The chain is built from TRBV6-5 and TRBJ2-1; unclear D gene. The germline CDR1 and CDR2 sequences are MNHEY and SVGAGI. The CDR3 spans 14 residues. Trimming removed 2 bases from V and 7 bases from J, with 12 bases in between. The CDR3 nucleotides read TGTGCCAGCAGTTACGGGTTAGCTGGGAATGAGCAGTTCTTC. It specifies CASSYGLAGNEQFF.

The rearrangement uses TRBV19 and TRBJ2-7; TRBD2 is a possible D gene (5 bases). V shed 5 bases and J shed 7 bases, with 15 bases lying between them. CDR1 and CDR2 (germline): LNHDA, SQIVND (reference sequence). The CDR3 length is 13 residues. The CDR3 reads CASSADLTGEQYF. Written as DNA, the CDR3 is TGTGCCAGTAGTGCCGACTTGACGGGGGAGCAGTACTTC.

The V and J genes are TRBV11-2 and TRBJ2-1, with 7 bases fitting TRBD1. The trim removed 5 bases at V and 8 bases at J, leaving 6 bases unmatched. Germline CDR1 SGHAT, CDR2 FQNNGV. CDR3 size: 13 residues. CDR3 residues: CASSLGTEDEQFF. The DNA of the CDR3 is TGTGCCAGCAGCCTGGGGACAGAGGATGAGCAGTTCTTC.

This clone was counted only a few times. J is TRBJ2-7 and V is TRBV6-5; TRBD2 agrees at 8 bases. Germline trimming cut 1 base from V and 3 bases from J; bases unmatched to any gene: 5. The germline V gene encodes CDR1 MNHEY and CDR2 SVGAGI. CDR3 size: 15 residues. The CDR3 DNA reads TGTGCCAGCAGTTACTGGCGGGAGGCCCACTACGAGCAGTACTTC. Protein product: CASSYWREAHYEQYF.

This clone was seen only a few times. V usage is TRBV6-6 and J usage is TRBJ2-7; the match to TRBD2 covers 8 bases. The CDR3 runs 14 residues. In germline, CDR1 is MNHNY, CDR2 SVGAGI (reference sequence). V lost 2 bases, J lost 6 bases, and 6 bases stayed unmatched. CDR3 protein: CASSYLGRESEQYF. The CDR3 DNA follows: TGTGCCAGCAGTTACCTCGGGAGGGAGAGCGAGCAGTACTTC.